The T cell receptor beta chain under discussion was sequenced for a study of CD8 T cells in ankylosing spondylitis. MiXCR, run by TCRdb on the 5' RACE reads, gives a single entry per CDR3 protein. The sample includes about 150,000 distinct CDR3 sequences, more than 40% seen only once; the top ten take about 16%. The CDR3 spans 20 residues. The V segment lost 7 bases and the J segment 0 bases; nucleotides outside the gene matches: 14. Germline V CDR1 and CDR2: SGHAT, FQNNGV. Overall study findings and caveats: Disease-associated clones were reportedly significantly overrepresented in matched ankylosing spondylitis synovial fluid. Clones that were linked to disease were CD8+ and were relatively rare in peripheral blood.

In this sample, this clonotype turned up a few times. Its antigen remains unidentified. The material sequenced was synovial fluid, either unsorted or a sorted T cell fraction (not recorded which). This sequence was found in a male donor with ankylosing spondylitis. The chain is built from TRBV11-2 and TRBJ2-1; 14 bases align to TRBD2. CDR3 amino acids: CASIPRPGLAGDNSYNEQFF. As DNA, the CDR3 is TGTGCCAGCATCCCTAGACCGGGACTAGCGGGGGATAACTCCTACAATGAGCAGTTCTTC.